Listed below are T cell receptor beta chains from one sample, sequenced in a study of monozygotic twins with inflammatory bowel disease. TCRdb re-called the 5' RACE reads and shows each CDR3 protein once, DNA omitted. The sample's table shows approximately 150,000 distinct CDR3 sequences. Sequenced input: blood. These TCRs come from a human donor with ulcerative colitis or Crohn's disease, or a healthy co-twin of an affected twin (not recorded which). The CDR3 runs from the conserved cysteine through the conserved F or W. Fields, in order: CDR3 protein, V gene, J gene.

CSAWGGIGNTQYF	TRBV20-1	TRBJ2-3
CASSAAGFQPQHF	TRBV25-1	TRBJ1-5
CASSPSWTGFDGYTF	TRBV14	TRBJ1-2
CATRTDRVKGEQYF	TRBV10-3	TRBJ2-7
CASSFTGGNTEAFF	TRBV7-2	TRBJ1-1
CASSFDSLKRGEQYF	TRBV7-2	TRBJ2-7
CASSASGVLADTQYF	TRBV11-2	TRBJ2-3
CASSEPRGLAATYNEQFF	TRBV2	TRBJ2-1
CASSQDRTDTQYF	TRBV5-1	TRBJ2-3
CASSPNSRDYEQYF	TRBV7-2	TRBJ2-7
CASSQDRGSYEQYF	TRBV5-1	TRBJ2-7
CASSLNERAGETQYF	TRBV5-4	TRBJ2-5
CASSIERLAGDPSYEQYF	TRBV19	TRBJ2-7
CASSPSGVSTDTQYF	TRBV9	TRBJ2-3
CATSDFRGSGADTQYF	TRBV24-1	TRBJ2-3
CASSPLQGGTEAFF	TRBV3-1	TRBJ1-1
CASSYSSAGAGNTIYF	TRBV6-5	TRBJ1-3
CASRIYNEQFF	TRBV25-1	TRBJ2-1
CASSRTGRDVDEQFF	TRBV5-1	TRBJ2-1
CASSISRETYGYTF	TRBV9	TRBJ1-2
CSARPPDRAQFF	TRBV29-1	TRBJ2-1
CAIGGLRTLHF	TRBV28	TRBJ1-6
CASSPAGTGYNEQFF	TRBV7-6	TRBJ2-1
CASSLDHSYEQYF	TRBV5-1	TRBJ2-7
CASSLGMTETQYF	TRBV5-1	TRBJ2-5
CASSLAEDWTDTQYF	TRBV7-9	TRBJ2-3
CASGAGSLTDTQYF	TRBV10-1	TRBJ2-3
CSERSGYQETQYF	TRBV20-1	TRBJ2-5
CATNYRTSNYGYTF	TRBV12-3/TRBV12-4	TRBJ1-2
CSARRDRTHNEQFF	TRBV20-1	TRBJ2-1
CASSRAHPQGPSGANVLTF	TRBV27	TRBJ2-6
CSARDSWGAGGNQPQHF	TRBV20-1	TRBJ1-5
CASSPLGQGARNQPQHF	TRBV6-1	TRBJ1-5
CSARGAMSSYNSPLHF	TRBV20-1	TRBJ1-6
CASSLPILAGPNDYGYTF	TRBV12-3/TRBV12-4	TRBJ1-2
CAWTLGNWALHF	TRBV30	TRBJ1-6
CSAARGVAATDTQYF	TRBV20-1	TRBJ2-3
CASMGVRGKGETQYF	TRBV2	TRBJ2-5
CASSYLRGQPQHF	TRBV12-3/TRBV12-4	TRBJ1-5
CASSPWDRVLFF	TRBV7-2	TRBJ2-1
CASSQRTATDTQYF	TRBV3-1	TRBJ2-3
CASSLRDRAEKLFF	TRBV5-5	TRBJ1-4
CASSPARGGTDTQYF	TRBV27	TRBJ2-3
CASSLRESYNEQFF	TRBV12-3/TRBV12-4	TRBJ2-1
CASSPEEGSYEQYF	TRBV9	TRBJ2-7
CAWSEGALNQPQHF	TRBV30	TRBJ1-5
CASFSGGGAYNEQFF	TRBV5-1	TRBJ2-1